This is a list of T cell receptor beta chains from one sample in a study of cytomegalovirus exposure and HLA in healthy donors. Libraries were prepared by immunoSEQ multiplex PCR; TCRdb keeps only in-frame clonotypes and omits some of them. Seen here are tens of thousands of clones, around 82% observed once, and the top ten hold 7% to 10%. Input material: PBMCs. The source is a young man in good health and CMV-seropositive. Both conserved end residues are part of each CDR3. The order of the fields is V gene, clone size, D gene, J gene, CDR3 DNA, CDR3 protein. D genes are given only for firm matches. Some rows have no size entry. The others give once, few or many, or a class for an expanded clone.

TRBV14	once	.	TRBJ1-1	TGTGCCAGCAGCCCCAGGGGCCGCACTGAAGCTTTCTTT	CASSPRGRTEAFF
TRBV6-6	once	.	TRBJ1-1	TGTGCCAGCAGTTACACAGGAACGGCGAACACTGAAGCTTTCTTT	CASSYTGTANTEAFF
TRBV7-2	.	TRBD2	TRBJ2-3	TGTGCCAGCAGCTTAGCTCTGGCTAGCGGGGGTTTTTTGGATACGCAGTATTTT	CASSLALASGGFLDTQYF
TRBV5-1	.	TRBD1	TRBJ1-6	TGCGCCAGCAGCTCTCCCGGGACAGGGAATTCACCCCTCCACTTT	CASSSPGTGNSPLHF
TRBV9	.	.	TRBJ2-7	TGTGCCAGCAGCGACCCCGGGACAGGGTTTTCTAGCGGGTTCTACGAGCAGTACTTC	CASSDPGTGFSSGFYEQYF
TRBV5-1	.	.	TRBJ2-3	TGCGCCAGCGGAGACTTTCGGAGCACAGATACGCAGTATTTT	CASGDFRSTDTQYF
TRBV6-1	few	.	TRBJ1-2	TGTGCCAGCAGTGGGGGGGGGCCCTATGGCTACACCTTC	CASSGGGPYGYTF
TRBV4-2	.	.	TRBJ2-1	TGTGCCAGCAGCCAACAGGGCTACAATGAGCAGTTCTTC	CASSQQGYNEQFF
TRBV19	.	.	TRBJ2-7	TGTGCCAGTAGTATCTCCAAAGCTACAAGCGGGAGAACAGGGGGCCGGACCTACGAGCAGTACTTC	CASSISKATSGRTGGRTYEQYF
TRBV15	.	.	TRBJ2-6	TGTGCCACCAGCAGCCCACAACAGGGATTCTCTGGGGCCAACGTCCTGACTTTC	CATSSPQQGFSGANVLTF
TRBV15	.	.	TRBJ2-3	TGTGCCACCAGCAGAGAACCGGGACAACCCACAGATACGCAGTATTTT	CATSREPGQPTDTQYF
TRBV28	once	TRBD1	TRBJ1-2	TGTGCCAGCAGTTTAAAGGGACAGGGGGCGAGCGGCTACACCTTC	CASSLKGQGASGYTF
TRBV7-9	.	TRBD1	TRBJ1-1	TGTGCCAGCAGGGGGGGAGGGACAGGAGCTTTCTTT	CASRGGGTGAFF
TRBV20-1	.	.	TRBJ1-2	TGCAGTGCTGTAAATCCGGGCTACACCTTC	CSAVNPGYTF